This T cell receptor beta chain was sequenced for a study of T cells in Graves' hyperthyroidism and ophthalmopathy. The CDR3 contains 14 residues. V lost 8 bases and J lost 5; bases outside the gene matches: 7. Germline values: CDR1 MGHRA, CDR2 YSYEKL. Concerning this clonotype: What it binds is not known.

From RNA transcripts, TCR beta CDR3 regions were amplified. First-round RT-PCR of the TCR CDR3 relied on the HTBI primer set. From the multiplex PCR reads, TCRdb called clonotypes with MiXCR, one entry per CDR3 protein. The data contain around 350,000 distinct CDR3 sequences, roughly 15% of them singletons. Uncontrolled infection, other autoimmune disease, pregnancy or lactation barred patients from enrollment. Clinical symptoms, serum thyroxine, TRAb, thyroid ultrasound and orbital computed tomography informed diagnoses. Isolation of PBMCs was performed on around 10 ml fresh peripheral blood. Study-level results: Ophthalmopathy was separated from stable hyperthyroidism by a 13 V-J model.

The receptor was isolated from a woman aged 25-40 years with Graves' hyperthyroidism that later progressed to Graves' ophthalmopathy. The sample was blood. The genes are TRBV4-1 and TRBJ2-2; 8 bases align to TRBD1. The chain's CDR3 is CASSTGVLTGELFF. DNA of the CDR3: TGCGCCAGCTCGACAGGGGTCTTAACCGGGGAGCTGTTTTTT.